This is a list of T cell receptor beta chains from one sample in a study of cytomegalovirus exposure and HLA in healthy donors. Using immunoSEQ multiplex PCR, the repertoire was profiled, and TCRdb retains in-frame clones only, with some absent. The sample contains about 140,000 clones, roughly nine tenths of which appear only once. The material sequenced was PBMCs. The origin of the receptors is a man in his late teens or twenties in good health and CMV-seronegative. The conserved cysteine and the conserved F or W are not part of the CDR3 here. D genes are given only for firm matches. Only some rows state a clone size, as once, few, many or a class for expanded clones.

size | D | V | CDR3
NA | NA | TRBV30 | AWSDWSSTNEKLF
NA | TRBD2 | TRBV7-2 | ASSPPRRGLAGVDEQF
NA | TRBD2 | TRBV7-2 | ASSLALTGRENNEQF
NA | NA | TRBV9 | ASSVGPGGSLETQY
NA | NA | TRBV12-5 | ASGPAGYGELF
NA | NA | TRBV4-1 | ASSQTSTEAF
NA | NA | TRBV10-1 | PSGTRATEKLF
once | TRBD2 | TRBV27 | ASSMPPILAGGLNEQF
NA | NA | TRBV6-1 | ASSEGRRPYGYT
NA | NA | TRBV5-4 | ASSSSIVNEQF
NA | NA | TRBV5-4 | ASSPIASRFQY
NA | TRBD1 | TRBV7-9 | ASSVGQGRQETQY
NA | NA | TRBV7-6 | ASSPTDSLAYEQY
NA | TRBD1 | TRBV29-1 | SADRGDGYT
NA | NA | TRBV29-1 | SVGGRNTGELF
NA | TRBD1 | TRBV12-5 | ASGAPRTGWDQPQH
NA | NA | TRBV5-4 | ASSREHGAREQF
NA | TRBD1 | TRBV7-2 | ASSPRRDRGQGYQPQH
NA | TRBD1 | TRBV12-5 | ASGWLDRENEQF
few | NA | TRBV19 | ASGGSSTNEKLF
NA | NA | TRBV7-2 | ASSLGGSGNTIY
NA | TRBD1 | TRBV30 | AWSGGSTGTGRPNYGYT
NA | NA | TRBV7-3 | ASSPGAGAGYGYT
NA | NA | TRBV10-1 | ASSKDSGSYNEQF
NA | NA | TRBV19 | ASREGGPTDTQY
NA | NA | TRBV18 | ASSPQDRTTDTQY
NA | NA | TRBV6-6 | ASSYHWREATGELF
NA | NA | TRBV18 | ASSPAAATMNTEAF
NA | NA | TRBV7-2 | ASSRGQTLTNEKLF
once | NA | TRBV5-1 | ASSLFPLETQY
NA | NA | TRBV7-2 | ASSPLYGYT
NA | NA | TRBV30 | AWSVGAGNTIY
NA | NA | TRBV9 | ASASGAGNTIY
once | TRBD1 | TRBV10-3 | AIIWTGIQANYGYT
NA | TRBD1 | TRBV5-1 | ASSLGGEAGGYT
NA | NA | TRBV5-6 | ASRWGVFPGANVLT
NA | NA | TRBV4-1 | ASSQNGIEKLF
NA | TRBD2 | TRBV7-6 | ASSLAEGASGRDTQY
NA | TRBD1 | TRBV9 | ASSGGQLNYGYT
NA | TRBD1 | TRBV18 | ASSPSGQGKDQPQH
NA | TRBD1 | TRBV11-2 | ASSTDRNSYNEQF
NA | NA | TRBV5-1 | ASSLTGSDTEAF
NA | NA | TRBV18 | ASSPLADWAGEAF
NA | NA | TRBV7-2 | ASSLDLGIARV
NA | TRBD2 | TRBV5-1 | ASSLAGTYNEQF
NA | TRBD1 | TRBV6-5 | ASSDMGQGDGYT
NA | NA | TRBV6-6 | ASSSAQVWDNSPLH
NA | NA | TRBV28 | ASSLPGPKTDTQY
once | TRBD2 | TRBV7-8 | ASSLSLAGGPNDNEQF
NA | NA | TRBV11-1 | ASSLDVTTPEQF
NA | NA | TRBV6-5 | ASSYYSRETQY
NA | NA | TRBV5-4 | ASSSGPGAEGANVLT
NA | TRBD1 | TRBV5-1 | ASSSFPGQGAGEKLF